This entry concerns a single T cell receptor beta chain. Its antigen remains unknown. This entry is derived from a study of shared clonotypes between healthy human individuals. Across the whole study: Two female and a few male donors aged 18 to 49 were enrolled. Regarding the study as a whole: Shared clonotypes across all four donors exceeded non-shared ones in generation probability. It was expected that sequencing depth would affect clonotype sharing among donors.

The V end lost 9 bases, the J end lost 2 bases, and 16 bases lay between the germline ends. Germline CDR1 is ENHRY and CDR2 is SYGVKD. The CDR3 contains 14 residues. Here immunoSEQ multiplex PCR was the method, and the copy in TCRdb shows in-frame clones only, minus some. This table has fewer than 2.5 million clones, approximately 93% appearing once. Researchers partitioned CD4+ cells into CD45RA+ naive and CD45RA-negative memory subsets. Sequenced sample: naive CD4+ T cells from PBMCs. Subset denoted: CD45RA+ positively selected. The chain joins TRBV10-3 to TRBJ1-2; TRBD1 might be the D (5 bases). The TCR comes from a man aged 18 to 29 in good health. Some clones in this sample may be carry-over from other donors' samples. CDR3 protein: CAIDSGTANYGYTF. The DNA for the CDR3 is TGTGCCATTGATTCCGGGACTGCCAACTATGGCTACACCTTC.